Sequencing of this TCR beta chain was carried out in a study of cytomegalovirus exposure and HLA in healthy donors (dated by TCRdb to about 2017). Turning to the overall study: In an earlier analysis of 450 to 750 of the donors, less than 350 Gb of sequence data and 100 million or so unique TCR beta sequences from some 170 million T cells were reported. About 280 gigabases of sequencing data and approximately 92 million unique TCR sequences made up an early release that covered nearly 650 HLA-typed donors. The genetic ancestry cluster associated with self-reported Caucasian donors included 65% to 90% of the 300 to 400 genotyped donors. The study aimed to test whether signatures of past pathogen exposure could be identified by cataloging public T cell receptors. Using immunosequencing, the study profiled T cell repertoires from around 670 subjects and related those repertoires to cytomegalovirus serostatus. Besides the first cohort of hundreds of subjects, a separate validation cohort made up of roughly 120 different subjects was used. High-throughput TCR immunosequencing, statistical association of individual TCRs with disease status, and machine learning were combined to predict cytomegalovirus infection status. A later analysis re-examined previously published TCR beta repertoires from around 670 donors and added high-resolution HLA genotyping to investigate patterns of TCR occurrence. Rather than drawing on any new phenotypic data, the later analysis identified candidate immune exposures from TCR beta sequences and the way those sequences occurred across donors. An earlier analysis of several hundred of the donors used high-throughput TCR beta sequencing to judge whether each TCR beta V gene segment behaved as functional or pseudogenic. Donor age, sex, ethnicity and CMV serostatus were collected together with the repertoire data. A later genetic analysis used genome-wide SNP genotypes for 398 of the 666 donors, treating that subset as a discovery cohort. All discovery cohort repertoires had been generated on a single sequencing platform. Class I and class II HLA loci were covered by the typing at four-digit resolution. Typing coverage differed by locus: A, B, C, DRB1 and DQB1 were typed in roughly 620-630 donors, DQA1 in 522, DPA1 in around 600, and DPB1 in roughly 450. Four or five DR-DQ haplotypes were handled as single units for association and clustering because linkage in the cohort was strong. Among about 410 genotyped donors of the cohort, an average of roughly 230,000 unique TCR beta nucleotide sequences was sequenced per donor, of which roughly 17% were non-productive.

The cohort consisted of some 730 healthy bone marrow donors. At the time of sampling, all cohort members were nominally healthy, though unrecorded immune exposures were likely present. The donor tested CMV seronegative, placing the donor among the 352 seronegative members of the cohort. A peripheral blood sample was collected from each donor, and TCR beta sequencing was performed on peripheral blood mononuclear cells. The Qiagen DNeasy Blood Extraction Kit was used to extract genomic DNA from the blood cell samples. In the germline V gene (reference sequence), CDR1 corresponds to MNHEY and CDR2 to SMNVEV. The CDR3 holds 16 amino acids from the cysteine to the phenylalanine. Only CDR3 DNA is held: 48 bases, read in frame from base 1. V sheds 6 bases and J sheds 0 bases, leaving 14 bases between their ends. For this clone: Its antigen remains undetermined. Base qualities are not provided; no much larger clone lies one nucleotide away.

Library generation was performed with the immunoSEQ multiplex PCR assay. A mixture of 60 forward primers for TCR Vbeta segments and 13 reverse primers for TCR Jbeta segments was used in the multiplex PCR. The CDR3 region of rearranged TCR beta genes was amplified from genomic DNA by a multiplex PCR assay. The Illumina HiSeq System was used to sequence the amplified TCR beta libraries as 87-base-pair reads. The paper's processing steps were these. A later analysis counted about 76 million unique TCR beta chains across the approximately 700 repertoires, and some 11 million of these chains were shared by at least two donors. To remove PCR and sequencing errors, raw reads were error-corrected and collapsed into unique sequences using a nearest-neighbor algorithm that merged closely related sequences. Alignment of CDR3 sequences to IMGT reference sequences was used to assign V, D and J gene segments. Each retained sequence needed at least a six-nucleotide match to both a V gene segment and a J gene segment. Rearrangements were classified as productive when the CDR3 lacked stop codons and remained in frame with V and J, and all other rearrangements were classified as non-productive. Following IMGT convention, CDR3 was defined as the stretch from the second conserved V-encoded cysteine to the conserved J-encoded phenylalanine. In an earlier analysis of around 570 of the donors, sequences lacking an unambiguous match to a single V gene segment were excluded. In an earlier analysis of 587 of the donors, V segments were called functional above 56.7% productive rearrangements and were called segregating when the between-donor standard deviation exceeded 5%. A statistical classification framework was built to diagnose cytomegalovirus status from the catalog of TCR beta chain sequences. V and J gene assignment, in a later analysis, came from comparing TCR nucleotide sequences with IMGT/GENE-DB human TR gene sequences. The TCRdist pipeline was used in a later analysis to assign CDR3 sequences and most-parsimonious VDJ recombination scenarios. In a later analysis, each TCR beta chain was defined by its CDR3 amino acid sequence together with its V-gene family, and reads without a unique V-gene family were excluded. A later analysis removed 500 to 600 highly shared, low-generation-probability nucleotide sequences to deal with suspected cross-contamination and a sequencing artifact. A later analysis calculated a clonal expansion index for each public chain from normalized within-repertoire ranks of inferred template counts. Generation probabilities in a later analysis came from a VDJ recombination model fitted to out-of-frame rearrangements, and those results were checked against IGoR. In a later analysis, TCR-TCR, TCR-HLA and TCR-CMV co-occurrence was scored with hypergeometric tests, and a repertoire-size bias correction was applied to TCR pairs. A later analysis estimated false discovery rates by permuting HLA or CMV assignments 20 times. In a later analysis, co-occurring TCRs were grouped using DBSCAN, with TCRdist sequence similarity added in when clustering inside HLA-allele-positive subsets. For co-occurrence clustering, repertoires with fewer than 30,000 or more than 120,000 public chains were excluded, along with four or five repertoires with anomalous nucleotide sharing. TCRdb limited this immuneACCESS table to in-frame rearrangements with V and J called. A share of clones is missing; checked studies link under half to unresolved V genes, and the rest is unexplained. That table furnishes V, J and clone size, whereas the DNA furnished D and trimming. The sample profile shows 130,000 to 150,000 clones; around 80% of them were found once. The ten largest account for about 3.2% of the sample.

What the study reported, not specific to this receptor: Specific HLA alleles were associated with 15,000 to 20,000 TCR beta sequences at a false discovery rate of 0.05 in a later analysis. In a later analysis, several top co-occurrence clusters were reported to appear linked to parvovirus B19, influenza, CMV and Epstein-Barr virus. In this cohort, only TCR beta chains were sequenced, and detectable features were limited by the absence of alpha or paired-chain data. Immune exposure information for the cohort was limited to CMV serostatus. A further reported finding was that TCR beta sequences accurately predicted the HLA-A and HLA-B alleles for most subjects in the first cohort. In vitro tests confirmed that a few of the cytomegalovirus-associated TCR beta chains recognize cytomegalovirus antigens. According to the authors, the approach could potentially be generalized to other disease states and immunological phenotypes. V-gene and J-gene trimming of TCR beta chains was associated with a missense DCLRE1C variant in a later genetic analysis, and the association was replicated in an independent cohort. The study gave a list of about 160 TCR beta chains associated with cytomegalovirus. A later genetic analysis reported fewer N-insertions in productive TCRs among donors in an Asian-associated ancestry cluster than the roughly 700-donor mean. Correlated functional status among segregating V segments might reflect linkage disequilibrium, but an unknown experimental factor could not be ruled out. Because counts were too low, 15 to 20 rarely observed V segments, including chromosome 9 orphons, were excluded from the earlier analysis of 587 of the donors. According to a later analysis, TCR association rates differed among HLA loci, with DRB1 alleles showing the most associated TCRs and HLA-C alleles showing the fewest. Most TCR sequences were observed very rarely across donors, whereas some public TCRs were present in many individuals. In both the original and validation cohorts, the classifier was reported to diagnose cytomegalovirus status with high specificity and sensitivity. In a later analysis, most CMV-associated TCR beta chains were found to appear HLA-restricted, with HLA associations seemingly driven largely by CMV exposure. Broadly in line with IMGT annotations, most TCR beta V segments showed up in productive rearrangements about 87% or about 30% of the time in an earlier analysis of around 600 of the donors. Because some donors lacked HLA typing at each locus, the association tests relied only on the typed subset. When HLA alleles, especially DR and DQ, strongly co-occurred, attributing TCR associations to individual alleles was difficult. In a later analysis, HLA-associated TCR beta chains were found to be more clonally expanded and to have lower generation probabilities than equally common non-associated chains. Some IMGT-functional V segments, including TRBV6-2 and TRBV6-3, could not be told apart with the 87-base-pair reads, so those segments were excluded. Presence/absence analyses assumed roughly uniform sequencing depth across donors, an assumption that may not hold. A group of highly shared sequence variants was considered likely to be a technical artifact of the sequencing pipeline.

This clonotype was obtained from a female donor in good health and CMV-seronegative. The V gene is TRBV27 and the J gene is TRBJ2-2, with the D gene uncertain. Input material: PBMCs. The CDR3 amino acid sequence is: CASRPSGPTNTGELFF. At the DNA level, the sequence is TGTGCCAGCAGACCATCAGGCCCTACGAACACCGGGGAGCTGTTTTTT.